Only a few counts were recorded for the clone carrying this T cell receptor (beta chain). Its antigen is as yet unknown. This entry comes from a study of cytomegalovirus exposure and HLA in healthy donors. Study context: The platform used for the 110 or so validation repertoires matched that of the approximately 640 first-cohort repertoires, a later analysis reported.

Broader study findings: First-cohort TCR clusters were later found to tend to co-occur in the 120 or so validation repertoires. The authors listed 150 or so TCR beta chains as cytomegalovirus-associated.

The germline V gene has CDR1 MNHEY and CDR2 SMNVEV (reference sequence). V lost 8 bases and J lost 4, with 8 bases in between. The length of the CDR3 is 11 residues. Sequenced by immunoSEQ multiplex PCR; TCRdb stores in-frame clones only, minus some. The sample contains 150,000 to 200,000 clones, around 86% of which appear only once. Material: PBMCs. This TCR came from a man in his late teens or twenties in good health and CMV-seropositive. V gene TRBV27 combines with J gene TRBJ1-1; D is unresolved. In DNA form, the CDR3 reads TGTGCCAGCTTTCGGGGCACTGAAGCTTTCTTT. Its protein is CASFRGTEAFF.